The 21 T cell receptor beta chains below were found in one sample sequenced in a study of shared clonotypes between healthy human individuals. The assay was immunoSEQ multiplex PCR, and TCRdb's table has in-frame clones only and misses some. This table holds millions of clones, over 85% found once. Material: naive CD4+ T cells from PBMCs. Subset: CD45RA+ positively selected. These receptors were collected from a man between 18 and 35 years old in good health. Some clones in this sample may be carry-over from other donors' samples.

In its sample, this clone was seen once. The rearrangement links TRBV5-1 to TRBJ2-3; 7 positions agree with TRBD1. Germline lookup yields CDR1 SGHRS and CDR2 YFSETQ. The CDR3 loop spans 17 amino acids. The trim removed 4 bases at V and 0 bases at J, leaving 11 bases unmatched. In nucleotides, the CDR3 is TGCGCCAGCAGCCCACATAACCCGGGACAGAGCACAGATACGCAGTATTTT. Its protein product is CASSPHNPGQSTDTQYF.

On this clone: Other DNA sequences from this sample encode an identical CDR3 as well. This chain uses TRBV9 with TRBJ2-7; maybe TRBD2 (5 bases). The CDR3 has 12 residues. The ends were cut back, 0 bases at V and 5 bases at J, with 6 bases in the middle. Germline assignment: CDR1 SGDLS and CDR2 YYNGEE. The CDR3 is CASSVDGDEQYF. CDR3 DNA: TGTGCCAGCAGCGTAGACGGGGACGAGCAGTACTTC.

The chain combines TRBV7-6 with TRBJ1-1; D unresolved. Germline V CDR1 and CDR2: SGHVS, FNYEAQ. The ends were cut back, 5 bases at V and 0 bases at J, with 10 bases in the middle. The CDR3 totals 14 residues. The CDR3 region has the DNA TGTGCCAGCAGCCCAAGGGTGGTGAACACTGAAGCTTTCTTT. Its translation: CASSPRVVNTEAFF. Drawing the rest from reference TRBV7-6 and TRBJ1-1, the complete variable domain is GAGVSQSPRYKVTKRGQDVALRCDPISGHVSLYWYRQALGQGPEFLTYFNYEAQQDKSGLPNDRFSAERPEGSISTLTIQRTEQRDSAMYRCASSPRVVNTEAFFGQGTRLTVV.

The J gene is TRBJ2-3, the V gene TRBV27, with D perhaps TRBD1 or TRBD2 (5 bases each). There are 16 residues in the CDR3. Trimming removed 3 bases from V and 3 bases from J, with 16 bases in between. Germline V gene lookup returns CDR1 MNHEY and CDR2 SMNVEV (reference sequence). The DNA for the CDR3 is TGTGCCAGCAGTTTTTTCGGGGCCTATGGGACAGATACGCAGTATTTT. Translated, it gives CASSFFGAYGTDTQYF.

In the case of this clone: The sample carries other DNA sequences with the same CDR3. The CDR3 DNA follows: TGCGCCAGCAGCTTAGGCCTAGTAGGCGAGCAGTACTTC. Protein product: CASSLGLVGEQYF. The chain uses TRBV5-1 and TRBJ2-7; no clear D. V gave up 2 bases and J gave up 6 bases, with 12 bases separating them. The CDR3 consists of 13 residues. Germline V gives CDR1 SGHRS, CDR2 YFSETQ.

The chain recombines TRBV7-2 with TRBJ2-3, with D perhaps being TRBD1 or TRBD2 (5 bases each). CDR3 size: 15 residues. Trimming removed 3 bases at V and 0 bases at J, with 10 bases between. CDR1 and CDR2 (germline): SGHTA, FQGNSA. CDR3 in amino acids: CASSFRDLSTDTQYF. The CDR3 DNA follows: TGTGCCAGCAGCTTCCGGGACCTTAGCACAGATACGCAGTATTTT.

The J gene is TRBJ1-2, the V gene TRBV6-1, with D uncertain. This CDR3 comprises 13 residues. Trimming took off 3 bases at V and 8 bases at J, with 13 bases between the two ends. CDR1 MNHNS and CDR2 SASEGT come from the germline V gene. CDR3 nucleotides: TGTGCCAGCAGTGAGGAGATGCCGTTGGGCTACACCTTC. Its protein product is CASSEEMPLGYTF.

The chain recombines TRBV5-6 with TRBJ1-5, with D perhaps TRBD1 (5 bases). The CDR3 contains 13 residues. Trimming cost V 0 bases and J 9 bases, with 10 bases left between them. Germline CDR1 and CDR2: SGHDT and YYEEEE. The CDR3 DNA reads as TGTGCCAGCAGCTTGGGTCTACAGGCGCCCCAGCATTTT. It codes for CASSLGLQAPQHF.

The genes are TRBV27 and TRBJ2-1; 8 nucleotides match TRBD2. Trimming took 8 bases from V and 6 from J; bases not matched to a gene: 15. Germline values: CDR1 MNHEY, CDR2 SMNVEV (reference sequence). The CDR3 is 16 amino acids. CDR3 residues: CASQLGRLAGRNEQFF. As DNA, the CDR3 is TGTGCCAGCCAGTTAGGTCGTCTAGCGGGTCGCAATGAGCAGTTCTTC.

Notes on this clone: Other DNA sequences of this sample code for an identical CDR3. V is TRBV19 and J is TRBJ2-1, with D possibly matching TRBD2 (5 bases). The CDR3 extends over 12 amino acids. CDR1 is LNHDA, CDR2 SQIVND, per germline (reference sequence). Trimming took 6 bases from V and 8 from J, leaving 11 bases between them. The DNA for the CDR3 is TGTGCCAGTAGCATCTTCGGGGATGAGCAGTTCTTC. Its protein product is CASSIFGDEQFF.

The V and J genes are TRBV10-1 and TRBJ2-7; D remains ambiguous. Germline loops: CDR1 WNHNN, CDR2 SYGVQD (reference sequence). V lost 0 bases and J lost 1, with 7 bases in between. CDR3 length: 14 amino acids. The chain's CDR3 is CASSESLHSYEQYF. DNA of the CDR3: TGCGCCAGCAGTGAGTCGCTTCATTCCTACGAGCAGTACTTC.

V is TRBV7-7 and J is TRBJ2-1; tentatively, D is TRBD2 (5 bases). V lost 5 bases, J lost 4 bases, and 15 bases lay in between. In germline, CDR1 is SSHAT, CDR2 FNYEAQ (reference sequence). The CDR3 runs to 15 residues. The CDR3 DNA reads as TGTGCCAGCAGCCCTAGGCTAGCAGCTTACAATGAGCAGTTCTTC. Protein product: CASSPRLAAYNEQFF.

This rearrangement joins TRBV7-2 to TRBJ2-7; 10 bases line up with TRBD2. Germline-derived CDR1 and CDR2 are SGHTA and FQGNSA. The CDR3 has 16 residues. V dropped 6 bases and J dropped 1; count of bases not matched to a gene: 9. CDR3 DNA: TGTGCCAGCAGACAAACTAGCGGGGAGGGGTCCTACGAGCAGTACTTC. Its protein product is CASRQTSGEGSYEQYF.

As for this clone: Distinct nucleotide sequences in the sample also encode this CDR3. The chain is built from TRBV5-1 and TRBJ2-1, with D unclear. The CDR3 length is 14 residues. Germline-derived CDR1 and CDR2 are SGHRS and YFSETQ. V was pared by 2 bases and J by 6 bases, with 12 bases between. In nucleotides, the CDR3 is TGCGCCAGCAGCTTAGGCGGTTCCCCCAATGAGCAGTTCTTC. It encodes CASSLGGSPNEQFF.

Here the CDR3 DNA reads TGTGCCAGCGCCAGGGGGTACGAGCAGTACTTC. Translating gives CASARGYEQYF. V is TRBV28 and J is TRBJ2-7; TRBD1 matches at 7 bases. V gave up 8 bases and J gave up 4 bases; unmatched junction bases: 2. CDR1 and CDR2 (germline): MDHEN, SYDVKM. The CDR3 covers 11 residues.

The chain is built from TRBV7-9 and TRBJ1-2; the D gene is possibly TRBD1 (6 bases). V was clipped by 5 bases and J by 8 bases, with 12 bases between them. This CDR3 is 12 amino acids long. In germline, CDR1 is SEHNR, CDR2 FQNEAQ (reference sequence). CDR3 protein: CASSRGQNGYTF. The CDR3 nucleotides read TGTGCCAGCAGCCGTGGACAGAACGGCTACACCTTC. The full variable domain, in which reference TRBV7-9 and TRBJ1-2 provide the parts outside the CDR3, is DTGVSQNPRHKITKRGQNVTFRCDPISEHNRLYWYRQTLGQGPEFLTYFQNEAQLEKSRLLSDRFSAERPKGSFSTLEIQRTEQGDSAMYLCASSRGQNGYTFGSGTRLTVV.

The CDR3 DNA reads as TGTGCCAGCAGTTTTTGGGCAACTAATGAAAAACTGTTTTTT. Encoded protein: CASSFWATNEKLFF. This rearrangement joins TRBV27 to TRBJ1-4; no clear D. Deletions cut 3 bases from V and 0 bases from J, with 5 bases between. The CDR3 runs to 14 residues. Germline loops: CDR1 MNHEY, CDR2 SMNVEV (reference sequence).

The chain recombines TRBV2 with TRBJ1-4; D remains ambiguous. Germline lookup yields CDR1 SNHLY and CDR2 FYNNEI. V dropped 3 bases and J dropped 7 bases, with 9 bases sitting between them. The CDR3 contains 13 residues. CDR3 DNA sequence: TGTGCCAGCAGTGATAGCCTAGTTGAAAAACTGTTTTTT. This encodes CASSDSLVEKLFF.

Here the CDR3 reads CASSLADNEQFF. CDR3 in DNA: TGTGCCAGCAGCTTAGCTGACAATGAGCAGTTCTTC. V usage is TRBV11-2 and J usage is TRBJ2-1; D remains unclear. Germline V gives CDR1 SGHAT, CDR2 FQNNGV. This CDR3 is built from 12 residues. The V end was cut by 1 base, the J end by 5 bases, with 3 bases between.

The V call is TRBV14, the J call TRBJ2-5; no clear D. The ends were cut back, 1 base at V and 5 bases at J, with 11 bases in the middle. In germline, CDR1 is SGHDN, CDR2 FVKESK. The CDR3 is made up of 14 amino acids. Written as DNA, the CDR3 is TGTGCCAGCAGCCAAGTTTTTCGGAGTGAGACCCAGTACTTC. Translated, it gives CASSQVFRSETQYF.

DNA of the CDR3: TGCAGCGGGACGACAGGGACCACTGAAGCTTTCTTT. This gives the protein CSGTTGTTEAFF. This chain joins TRBV29-1 and TRBJ1-1, with 7 nucleotides matching TRBD1. The CDR3 is 12 residues long. V was pared by 7 bases and J by 4 bases, with 6 bases of the junction left unmatched. Germline V gene sequence: CDR1 SQVTM, CDR2 ANQGSEA.